This is a list of T cell receptor beta chains from one sample in a study of identical twins. TCRdb redid the calling of the 5' RACE reads with MiXCR, one entry per CDR3 protein. The data hold fewer than 800,000 distinct CDR3 sequences, with just over 7% observed a single time. The data also belong to a second study, concerning yellow fever vaccine responses in identical twins.

The sample comprised PBMCs. Every receptor here comes from a woman between 18 and 29 years old in good health. CDR3s include the opening cysteine and the closing phenylalanine or tryptophan. The D gene is left open where the match is weak. Clone size is not always given. Where it is, it says once, few, many or a class for expanded clones.

>-|TRBJ1-2|few|TRBV28|15
CASSTAGGSHYGYTF
TGTGCCAGCAGTACAGCGGGGGGCTCGCACTATGGCTACACCTTC
>-|TRBJ2-5|few|TRBV20-1|14
CSARGGTAGETQYF
TGCAGTGCCAGAGGGGGAACCGCGGGAGAGACCCAGTACTTC
>-|TRBJ1-3|few|TRBV7-9|15
CASSLGGTSGNTIYF
TGTGCCAGCAGCTTAGGAGGGACCTCTGGAAACACCATATATTTT
>-|TRBJ1-2|few|TRBV4-1|17
CASSQEEGNVPIYGYTF
TGCGCCAGCAGCCAAGAGGAGGGAAATGTTCCGATCTATGGCTACACCTTC
>-|TRBJ1-2|-|TRBV29-1|14
CSVVGSPVTDGYTF
TGCAGCGTTGTGGGATCCCCAGTGACGGATGGCTACACCTTC
>TRBD2|TRBJ2-3|-|TRBV29-1|13
CSVGLAPTDTQYF
TGCAGCGTTGGACTAGCCCCAACAGATACGCAGTATTTT
>TRBD1|TRBJ1-4|-|TRBV6-2/TRBV6-3|18
CASSYPTRSGQGNEKLFF
TGTGCCAGCAGTTACCCGACCAGGTCGGGACAGGGAAATGAAAAACTGTTTTTT
>-|TRBJ1-5|many|TRBV28|17
CASSLPGGSYSNQPQHF
TGTGCCAGCAGTTTACCGGGCGGCTCCTATAGCAATCAGCCCCAGCATTTT
>TRBD1|TRBJ2-2|many|TRBV7-9|16
CASSLGGQGNTGELFF
TGTGCCAGCAGCTTAGGGGGACAGGGAAACACCGGGGAGCTGTTTTTT
>TRBD1|TRBJ2-5|-|TRBV10-2|15
CASRTRDRYQETQYF
TGCGCCAGCAGGACCCGGGACAGGTACCAAGAGACCCAGTACTTC
>-|TRBJ2-5|-|TRBV27|15
CASSWARGNQETQYF
TGTGCCAGCAGTTGGGCAAGAGGGAACCAAGAGACCCAGTACTTC
>-|TRBJ2-3|many|TRBV20-1|15
CSARTPGTSTDTQYF
TGCAGTGCTAGGACTCCGGGGACTAGCACAGATACGCAGTATTTT
>TRBD2|TRBJ2-5|-|TRBV12-3/TRBV12-4|15
CASSPSGGAWETQYF
TGTGCCAGCAGCCCTAGCGGGGGGGCCTGGGAGACCCAGTACTTC
>-|TRBJ1-2|-|TRBV14|18
CASSQGTAYMIINYGYTF
TGTGCCAGCAGCCAAGGGACAGCCTATATGATTATTAACTATGGCTACACCTTC
>-|TRBJ2-1|-|TRBV7-9|13
CASSLVGRAEQFF
TGTGCCAGCAGCTTAGTGGGCCGCGCTGAGCAGTTCTTC
>TRBD2|TRBJ2-7|-|TRBV10-3|12
CAISEKRERKDF
TGTGCCATCAGTGAGAAGCGGGAGAGGAAGGACTTC
>TRBD1|TRBJ1-1|many|TRBV29-1|14
CSVVRTGRNTEAFF
TGCAGCGTGGTTAGGACAGGGAGGAACACTGAAGCTTTCTTT
>TRBD2|TRBJ2-3|-|TRBV29-1|15
CSVETSGISTDTQYF
TGCAGCGTTGAAACTAGCGGGATTAGCACAGATACGCAGTATTTT
>TRBD1|TRBJ1-5|many|TRBV29-1|13
CSVAGQGGQPQHF
TGCAGCGTCGCCGGACAGGGAGGCCAGCCCCAGCATTTT
>-|TRBJ1-2|few|TRBV20-1|13
CSARDPGGNGYTF
TGCAGTGCTAGAGATCCGGGCGGCAACGGCTACACCTTC
>-|TRBJ1-2|few|TRBV28|13
CASSLFPGQGYTF
TGTGCCAGCAGTTTATTTCCAGGGCAAGGCTACACCTTC
>TRBD2|TRBJ2-1|-|TRBV7-8|15
CASSAGLAGGDEQFF
TGTGCCAGCAGCGCGGGACTAGCGGGGGGGGATGAGCAGTTCTTC
>-|TRBJ2-3|many|TRBV5-1|14
CASSRLTSTDTQYF
TGCGCCAGCAGTCGTCTCACTAGCACAGATACGCAGTATTTT
>TRBD1|TRBJ2-7|many|TRBV28|14
CASSQGQGFYEQYF
TGTGCCAGCAGTCAGGGACAGGGGTTCTACGAGCAGTACTTC